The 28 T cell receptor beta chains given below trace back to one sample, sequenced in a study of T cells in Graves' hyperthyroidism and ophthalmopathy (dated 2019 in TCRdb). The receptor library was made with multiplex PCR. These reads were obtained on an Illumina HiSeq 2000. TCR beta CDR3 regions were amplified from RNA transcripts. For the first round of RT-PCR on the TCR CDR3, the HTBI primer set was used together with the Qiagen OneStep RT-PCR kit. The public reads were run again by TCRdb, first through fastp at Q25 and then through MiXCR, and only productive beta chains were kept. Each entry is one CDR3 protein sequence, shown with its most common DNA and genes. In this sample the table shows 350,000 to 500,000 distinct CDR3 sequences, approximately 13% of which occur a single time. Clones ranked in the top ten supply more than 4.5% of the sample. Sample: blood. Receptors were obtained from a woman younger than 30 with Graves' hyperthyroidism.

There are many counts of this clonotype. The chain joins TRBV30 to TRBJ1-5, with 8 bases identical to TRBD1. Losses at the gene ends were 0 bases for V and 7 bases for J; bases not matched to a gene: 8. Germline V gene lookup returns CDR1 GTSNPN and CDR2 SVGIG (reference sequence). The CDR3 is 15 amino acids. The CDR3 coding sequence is TGTGCCTGGAGTGTCGGGGACAGGTTGCGGCAGCCCCAGCATTTT. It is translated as CAWSVGDRLRQPQHF.

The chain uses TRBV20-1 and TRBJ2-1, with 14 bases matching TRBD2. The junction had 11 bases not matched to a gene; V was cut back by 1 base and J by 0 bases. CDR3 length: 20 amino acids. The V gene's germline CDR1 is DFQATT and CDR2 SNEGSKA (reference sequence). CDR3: CSARVSGTSGSTSSYNEQFF. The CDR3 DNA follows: TGCAGTGCTAGAGTCTCGGGGACTAGCGGGAGTACGAGCTCCTACAATGAGCAGTTCTTC.

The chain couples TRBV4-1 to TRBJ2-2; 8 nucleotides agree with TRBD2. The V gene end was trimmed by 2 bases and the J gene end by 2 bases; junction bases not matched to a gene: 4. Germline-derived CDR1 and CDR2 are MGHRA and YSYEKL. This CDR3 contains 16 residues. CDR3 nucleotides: TGCGCCAGCAGCCAAACTAGCGGACCTAACACCGGGGAGCTGTTTTTT. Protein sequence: CASSQTSGPNTGELFF.

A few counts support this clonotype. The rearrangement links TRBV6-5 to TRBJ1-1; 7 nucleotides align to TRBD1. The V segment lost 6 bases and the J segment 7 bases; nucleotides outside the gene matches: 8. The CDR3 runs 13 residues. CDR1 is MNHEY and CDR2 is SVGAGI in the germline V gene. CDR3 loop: CASSGPGQREAFF. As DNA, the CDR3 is TGTGCCAGCAGCGGACCGGGACAGCGTGAAGCTTTCTTT.

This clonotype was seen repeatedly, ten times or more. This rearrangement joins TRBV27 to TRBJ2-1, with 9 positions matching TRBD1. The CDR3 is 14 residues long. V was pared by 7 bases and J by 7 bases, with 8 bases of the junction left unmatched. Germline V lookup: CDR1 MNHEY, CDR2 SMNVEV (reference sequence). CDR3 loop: CASTKDRGRNEQFF. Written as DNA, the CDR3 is TGTGCCAGCACCAAGGACAGGGGTAGGAATGAGCAGTTCTTC.

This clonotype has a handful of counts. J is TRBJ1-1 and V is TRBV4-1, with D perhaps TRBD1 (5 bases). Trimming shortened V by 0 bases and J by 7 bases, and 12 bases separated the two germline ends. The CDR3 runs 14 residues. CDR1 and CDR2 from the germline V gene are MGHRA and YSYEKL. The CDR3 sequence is CASSQEAGRNEAFF. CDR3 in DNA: TGCGCCAGCAGCCAAGAAGCAGGGCGCAATGAAGCTTTCTTT.

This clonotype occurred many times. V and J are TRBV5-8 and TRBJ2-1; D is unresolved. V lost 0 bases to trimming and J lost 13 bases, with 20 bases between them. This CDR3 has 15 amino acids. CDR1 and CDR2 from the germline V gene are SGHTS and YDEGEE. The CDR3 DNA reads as TGTGCCAGCAGCTTGGAAGAAGGTGGGCGCAGCCTACAGTTCTTC. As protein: CASSLEEGGRSLQFF.

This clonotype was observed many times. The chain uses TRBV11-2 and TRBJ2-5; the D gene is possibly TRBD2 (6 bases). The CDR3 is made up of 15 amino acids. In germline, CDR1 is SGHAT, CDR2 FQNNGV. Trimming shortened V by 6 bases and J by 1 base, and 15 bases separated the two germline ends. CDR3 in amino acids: CASRVAEPLQETQYF. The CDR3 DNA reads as TGTGCCAGCAGGGTAGCGGAGCCGCTCCAAGAGACCCAGTACTTC.

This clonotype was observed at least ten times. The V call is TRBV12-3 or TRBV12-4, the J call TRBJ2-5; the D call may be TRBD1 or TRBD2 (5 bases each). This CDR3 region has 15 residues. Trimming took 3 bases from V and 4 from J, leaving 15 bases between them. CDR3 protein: CASSFFGGSGETQYF. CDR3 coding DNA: TGTGCCAGCAGTTTTTTTGGGGGAAGCGGAGAGACCCAGTACTTC.

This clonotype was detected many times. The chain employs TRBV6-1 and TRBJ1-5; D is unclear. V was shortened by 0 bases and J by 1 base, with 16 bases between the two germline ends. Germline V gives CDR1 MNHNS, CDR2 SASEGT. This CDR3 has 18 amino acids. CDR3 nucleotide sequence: TGTGCCAGCAGTGAAGCATTCCGGGATCACGAGAGCAATCAGCCCCAGCATTTT. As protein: CASSEAFRDHESNQPQHF.

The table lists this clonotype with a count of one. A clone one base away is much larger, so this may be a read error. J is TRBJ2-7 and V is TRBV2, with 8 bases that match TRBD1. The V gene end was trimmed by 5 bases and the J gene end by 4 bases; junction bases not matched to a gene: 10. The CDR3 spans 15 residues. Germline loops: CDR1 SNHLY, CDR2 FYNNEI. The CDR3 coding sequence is TGTGCCAGCAGTTTGACAGGGGTGAACAGTTACGAGCAGTACTTC. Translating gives CASSLTGVNSYEQYF.

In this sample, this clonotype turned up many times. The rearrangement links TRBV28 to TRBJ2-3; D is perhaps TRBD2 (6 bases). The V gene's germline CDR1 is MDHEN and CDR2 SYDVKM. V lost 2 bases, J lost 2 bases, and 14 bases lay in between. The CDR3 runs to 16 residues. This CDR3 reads CASSLISGPATDTQYF. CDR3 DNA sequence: TGTGCCAGCAGTTTAATAAGCGGGCCTGCCACAGATACGCAGTATTTT.

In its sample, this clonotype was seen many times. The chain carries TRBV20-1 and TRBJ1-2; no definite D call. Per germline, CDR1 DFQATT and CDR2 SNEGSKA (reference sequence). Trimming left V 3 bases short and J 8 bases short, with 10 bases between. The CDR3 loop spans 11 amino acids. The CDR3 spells CSARIPFGYTF. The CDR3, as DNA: TGCAGTGCTAGGATCCCCTTCGGCTACACCTTC.

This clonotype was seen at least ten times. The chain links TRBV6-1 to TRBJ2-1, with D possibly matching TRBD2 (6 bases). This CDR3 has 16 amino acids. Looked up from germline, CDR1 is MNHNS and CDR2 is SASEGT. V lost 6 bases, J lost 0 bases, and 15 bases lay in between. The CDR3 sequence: CASSPLAPSSYNEQFF. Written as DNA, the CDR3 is TGTGCCAGCAGCCCCCTAGCGCCGAGCTCCTACAATGAGCAGTTCTTC.

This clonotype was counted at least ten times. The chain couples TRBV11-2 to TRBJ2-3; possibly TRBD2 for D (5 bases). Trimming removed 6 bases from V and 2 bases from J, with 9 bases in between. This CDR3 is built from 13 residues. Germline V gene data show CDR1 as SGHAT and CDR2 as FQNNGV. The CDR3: CASSTGFTDTQYF. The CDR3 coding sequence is TGTGCCAGCAGTACGGGATTCACAGATACGCAGTATTTT.

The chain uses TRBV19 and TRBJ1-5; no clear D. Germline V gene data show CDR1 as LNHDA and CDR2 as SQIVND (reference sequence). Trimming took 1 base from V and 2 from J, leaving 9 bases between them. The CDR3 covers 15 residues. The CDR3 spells CASSIVLGGNQPQHF. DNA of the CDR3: TGTGCCAGTAGTATAGTCCTGGGAGGCAATCAGCCCCAGCATTTT. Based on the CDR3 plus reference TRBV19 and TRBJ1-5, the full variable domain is DGGITQSPKYLFRKEGQNVTLSCEQNLNHDAMYWYRQDPGQGLRLIYYSQIVNDFQKGDIAEGYSVSREKKESFPLTVTSAQKNPTAFYLCASSIVLGGNQPQHFGDGTRLSIL.

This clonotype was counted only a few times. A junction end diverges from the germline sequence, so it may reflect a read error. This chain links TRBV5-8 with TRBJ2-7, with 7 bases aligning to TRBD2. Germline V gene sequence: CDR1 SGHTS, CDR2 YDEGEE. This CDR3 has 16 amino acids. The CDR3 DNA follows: TGTGCCAGCAGCTTGGTGGTTGGACTAGGAAACTACAAGCAGTACTTC. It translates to CASSLVVGLGNYKQYF.

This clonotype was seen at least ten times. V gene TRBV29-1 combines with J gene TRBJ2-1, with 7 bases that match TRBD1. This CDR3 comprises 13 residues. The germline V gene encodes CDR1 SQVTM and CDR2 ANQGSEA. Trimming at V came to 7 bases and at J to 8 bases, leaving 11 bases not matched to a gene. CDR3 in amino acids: CSAPSTGTHEQFF. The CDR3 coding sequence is TGCAGCGCTCCATCGACAGGGACGCATGAGCAGTTCTTC.

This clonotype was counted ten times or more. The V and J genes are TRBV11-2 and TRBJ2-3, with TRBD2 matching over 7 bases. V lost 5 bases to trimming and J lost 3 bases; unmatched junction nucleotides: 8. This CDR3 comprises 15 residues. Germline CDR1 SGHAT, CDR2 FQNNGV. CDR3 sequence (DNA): TGTGCCAGCAGCCCCATTGGCGGGAGAACAGATACGCAGTATTTT. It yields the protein CASSPIGGRTDTQYF.

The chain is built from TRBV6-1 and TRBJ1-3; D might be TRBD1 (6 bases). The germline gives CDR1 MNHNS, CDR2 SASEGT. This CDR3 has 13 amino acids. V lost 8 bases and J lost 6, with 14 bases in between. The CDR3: CASGGGRANTIYF. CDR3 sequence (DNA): TGTGCCAGCGGGGGGGGGCGAGCAAACACCATATATTTT.

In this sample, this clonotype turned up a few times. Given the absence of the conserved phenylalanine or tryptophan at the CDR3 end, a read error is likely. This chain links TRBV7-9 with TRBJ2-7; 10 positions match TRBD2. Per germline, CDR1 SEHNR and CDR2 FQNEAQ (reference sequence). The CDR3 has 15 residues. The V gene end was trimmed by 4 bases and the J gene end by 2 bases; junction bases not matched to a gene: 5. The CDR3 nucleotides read TGTGCCAGCAGCTACAGCGGGAGGGGCCCCTACGAGCAGTACCTC. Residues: CASSYSGRGPYEQYL.

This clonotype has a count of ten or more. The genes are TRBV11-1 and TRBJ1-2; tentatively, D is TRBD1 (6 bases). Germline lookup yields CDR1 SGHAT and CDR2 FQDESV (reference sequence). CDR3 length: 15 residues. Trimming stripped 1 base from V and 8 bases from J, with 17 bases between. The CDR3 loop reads CASSLVPGAPGGYTF. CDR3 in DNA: TGTGCCAGCAGCTTAGTTCCGGGGGCGCCTGGAGGCTACACCTTC.

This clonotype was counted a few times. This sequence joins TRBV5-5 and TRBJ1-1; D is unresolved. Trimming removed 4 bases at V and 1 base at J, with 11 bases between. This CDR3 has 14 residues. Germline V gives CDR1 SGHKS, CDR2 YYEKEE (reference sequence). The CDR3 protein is CASSVGSPNTEAFF. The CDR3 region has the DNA TGTGCCAGCAGCGTCGGCAGCCCGAACACTGAAGCTTTCTTT.

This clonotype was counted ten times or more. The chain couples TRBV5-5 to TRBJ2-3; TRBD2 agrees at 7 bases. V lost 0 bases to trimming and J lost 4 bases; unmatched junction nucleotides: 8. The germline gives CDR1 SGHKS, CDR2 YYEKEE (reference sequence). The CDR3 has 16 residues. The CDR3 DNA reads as TGTGCCAGCAGCTTGGCCGGCGGGAGTGGCGCAGATACGCAGTATTTT. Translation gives CASSLAGGSGADTQYF. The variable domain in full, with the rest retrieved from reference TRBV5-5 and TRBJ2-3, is DAGVTQSPTHLIKTRGQQVTLRCSPISGHKSVSWYQQVLGQGPQFIFQYYEKEERGRGNFPDRFSARQFPNYSSELNVNALLLGDSALYLCASSLAGGSGADTQYFGPGTRLTVL.

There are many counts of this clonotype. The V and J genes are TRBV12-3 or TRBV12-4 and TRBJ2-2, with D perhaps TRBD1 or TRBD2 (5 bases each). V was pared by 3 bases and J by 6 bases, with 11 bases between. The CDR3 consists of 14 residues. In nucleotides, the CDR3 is TGTGCCAGCAGTTTTTGGCAGGGACCCGGGGAGCTGTTTTTT. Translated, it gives CASSFWQGPGELFF.

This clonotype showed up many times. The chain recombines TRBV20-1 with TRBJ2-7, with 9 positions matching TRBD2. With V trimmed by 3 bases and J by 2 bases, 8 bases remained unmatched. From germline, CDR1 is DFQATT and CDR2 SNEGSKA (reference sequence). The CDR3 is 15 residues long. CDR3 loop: CSASTRLAGTYEQYF. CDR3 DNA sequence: TGCAGTGCTAGTACTCGCCTAGCGGGAACCTACGAGCAGTACTTC.

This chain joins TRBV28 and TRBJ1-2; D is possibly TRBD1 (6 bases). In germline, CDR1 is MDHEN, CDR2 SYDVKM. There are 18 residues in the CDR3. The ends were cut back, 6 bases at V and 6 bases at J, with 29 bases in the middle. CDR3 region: CASSLPLNRGGSVDGYTF. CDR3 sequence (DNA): TGTGCCAGCAGCCTTCCCCTTAATAGGGGGGGTAGTGTCGATGGCTACACCTTC.

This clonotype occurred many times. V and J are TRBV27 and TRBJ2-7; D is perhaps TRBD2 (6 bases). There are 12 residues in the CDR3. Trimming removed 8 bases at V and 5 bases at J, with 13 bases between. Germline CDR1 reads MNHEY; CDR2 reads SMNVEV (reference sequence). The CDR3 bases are TGTGCCAGCGGCCCGGGACTCGACGAGCAGTACTTC. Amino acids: CASGPGLDEQYF.